These 22 T cell receptor beta chains came from one sample sequenced in a study of blood T cell repertoires in COVID-19. Assay: immunoSEQ multiplex PCR; the TCRdb copy retains only in-frame clones and omits some. The sample gives around 140,000 clones, about 89% of which show up once; under 4.5% is in the top ten. Sequencing was done on a sample of peripheral blood. The receptor source for this set is a man between 60 and 70 years old with COVID-19, enrolled during active disease.

This sequence joins TRBV18 and TRBJ1-4; D unresolved. The germline CDR1 and CDR2 sequences are KGHSH and LQKENI. This CDR3 is built from 12 residues. Trimming left V 3 bases short and J 5 bases short, with 4 bases between. The CDR3 sequence: CASSPPNEKLFF. The CDR3 coding sequence is TGTGCCAGCTCACCCCCGAATGAAAAACTGTTTTTT.

CDR3 amino acids: CASSSSSGGVSTDTQYF. CDR3 nucleotides: TGTGCCAGCAGCTCATCTAGCGGGGGGGTCAGCACAGATACGCAGTATTTT. J is TRBJ2-3 and V is TRBV7-3, with 12 bases that match TRBD2. V shed 4 bases and J 0 bases; nucleotides not matched to a gene: 5. The length of the CDR3 is 17 residues. Germline lookup yields CDR1 SGHTA and CDR2 FQGTGA.

The genes are TRBV6-6 and TRBJ1-1; a possible D gene is TRBD1 (5 bases). The V gene lost 6 bases and the J gene lost 1 base, with 12 bases spanning the gap. Germline V gene lookup returns CDR1 MNHNY and CDR2 SVGAGI (reference sequence). This CDR3 comprises 14 residues. CDR3 loop: CASSPGHPNTEAFF. Written as DNA, the CDR3 is TGTGCCAGCAGCCCCGGACACCCGAACACTGAAGCTTTCTTT.

The chain links TRBV6-2 or TRBV6-3 to TRBJ2-7, with D possibly TRBD2 on 6 matching bases. V was pared by 0 bases and J by 3 bases, with 9 bases between. CDR3 length: 14 residues. Germline V gene data show CDR1 as MNHEY and CDR2 as SVGEGT. The CDR3 DNA is TGTGCCAGCAGTTACTCGGCGGGGATCTACGAGCAGTACTTC. Protein: CASSYSAGIYEQYF.

V is TRBV3-1 (or the pseudogene TRBV3-2) and J is TRBJ1-1; no firm D call. Germline CDR1 is LGHDT and CDR2 is YNNKEL (reference sequence). The CDR3 loop spans 15 amino acids. The V gene lost 3 bases and the J gene lost 1 base, with 12 bases spanning the gap. CDR3 loop: CASSHHLEGNTEAFF. In nucleotides, the CDR3 is TGTGCCAGCAGCCATCACCTGGAGGGGAACACTGAAGCTTTCTTT.

J is TRBJ1-1 and V is TRBV19, with 7 bases that match TRBD1. The germline CDR1 and CDR2 sequences are LNHDA and SQIVND (reference sequence). This CDR3 comprises 14 residues. Trimming removed 6 bases from V and 2 bases from J; junction bases left unmatched: 6. CDR3 loop: CASRTDRANTEAFF. Here the CDR3 DNA reads TGTGCCAGTAGGACTGACAGGGCTAACACTGAAGCTTTCTTT. The whole variable domain, filled in from reference TRBV19 and TRBJ1-1, reads DGGITQSPKYLFRKEGQNVTLSCEQNLNHDAMYWYRQDPGQGLRLIYYSQIVNDFQKGDIAEGYSVSREKKESFPLTVTSAQKNPTAFYLCASRTDRANTEAFFGQGTRLTVV.

The V gene is TRBV9, the J gene TRBJ1-3; the D is unclear. This CDR3 is 16 amino acids long. V was pared by 4 bases and J by 0 bases, with 14 bases between. From germline, CDR1 is SGDLS and CDR2 YYNGEE. The CDR3 here is CASSRLAGNSGNTIYF. For the CDR3, the DNA is TGTGCCAGCAGCCGTCTTGCGGGTAACTCTGGAAACACCATATATTTT.

V usage is TRBV25-1 and J usage is TRBJ1-2; 9 bases are shared with TRBD1. Per germline, CDR1 MGHDK and CDR2 SYGVNS. Trimming removed 5 bases from V and 8 bases from J; junction bases left unmatched: 9. CDR3 size: 14 residues. The CDR3 bases are TGTGCCAGCAGTCCCCTGGGACAGGGACGGGGCTACACCTTC. Translated, it gives CASSPLGQGRGYTF.

The count of this clone is one. V is TRBV19 and J is TRBJ2-7; TRBD2 aligns across 10 bases. With 5 bases clipped from V and 2 bases from J, the junction kept 9 bases outside the gene matches. The CDR3 spans 16 residues. Germline assignment: CDR1 LNHDA and CDR2 SQIVND (reference sequence). CDR3 bases: TGTGCCAGTAGTCCCGGAGGAGCGGGGGGGCCCTACGAGCAGTACTTC. Amino acid sequence: CASSPGGAGGPYEQYF.

The V call is TRBV7-6, the J call TRBJ1-1; TRBD1 is a possible D gene (6 bases). The CDR3 consists of 15 residues. V gave up 0 bases and J gave up 1 base, with 9 bases separating them. Germline CDR1 is SGHVS and CDR2 is FNYEAQ. The CDR3 DNA reads as TGTGCCAGCAGCTTAGCAGGACAGACGAACACTGAAGCTTTCTTT. This translates into CASSLAGQTNTEAFF.

J is TRBJ1-2 and V is TRBV9; the match to TRBD1 covers 8 bases. V lost 4 bases and J lost 4; bases outside the gene matches: 3. The CDR3 consists of 13 residues. CDR1 and CDR2 from the germline V gene are SGDLS and YYNGEE. The CDR3: CASSSQGVYGYTF. The CDR3 nucleotides read TGTGCCAGCAGCTCACAGGGGGTCTATGGCTACACCTTC.

The genes are TRBV18 and TRBJ2-2; 8 bases line up with TRBD1. V gave up 2 bases and J gave up 4 bases; unmatched junction bases: 3. The CDR3 is 15 residues long. CDR1 and CDR2 from the germline V gene are KGHSH and LQKENI. The CDR3 DNA reads TGTGCCAGCTCACCAAGGCAGGGGGCCACCGGGGAGCTGTTTTTT. This codes for CASSPRQGATGELFF.

This clone was counted between two and nine times. The chain is built from TRBV3-1 (or the pseudogene TRBV3-2) and TRBJ1-4; no reliable D call. This CDR3 is built from 13 residues. Germline V gene data show CDR1 as LGHDT and CDR2 as YNNKEL (reference sequence). The V and J ends lost 6 bases and 4 bases respectively, with 9 bases between them. CDR3 in DNA: TGTGCCAGCAGGGCATCTTTTAATGAAAAACTGTTTTTT. It specifies CASRASFNEKLFF.

V usage is TRBV7-9 and J usage is TRBJ2-2, with 7 positions matching TRBD1. CDR1 SEHNR and CDR2 FQNEAQ come from the germline V gene (reference sequence). The CDR3 loop spans 14 amino acids. Trimming cost V 5 bases and J 5 bases; bases outside gene matches: 5. The CDR3 loop is CASSDDRATGELFF. In DNA form, the CDR3 reads TGTGCCAGCAGCGACGACAGGGCAACCGGGGAGCTGTTTTTT.

The chain uses TRBV5-5 and TRBJ1-1; D ambiguous. V gave up 0 bases and J gave up 0 bases, with 3 bases separating them. The germline CDR1 and CDR2 sequences are SGHKS and YYEKEE (reference sequence). The CDR3 extends over 13 amino acids. The chain's CDR3 is CASSLAVNTEAFF. DNA for the CDR3: TGTGCCAGCAGCTTGGCAGTGAACACTGAAGCTTTCTTT.

CDR3 loop: CASRPGSREKLFF. Here the CDR3 DNA reads TGCGCCAGCAGGCCCGGGTCGCGTGAAAAACTGTTTTTT. This sequence joins TRBV4-1 and TRBJ1-4, with no clear D. The CDR3 totals 13 residues. Looked up from germline, CDR1 is MGHRA and CDR2 is YSYEKL. V lost 6 bases and J lost 7, with 12 bases in between.

This clone has a single count. The chain joins TRBV28 to TRBJ1-5, with TRBD1 matching over 7 bases. CDR1 and CDR2 from the germline V gene are MDHEN and SYDVKM. This CDR3 is built from 17 residues. Trimming removed 5 bases from V and 2 bases from J; junction bases left unmatched: 12. The CDR3 region is CASSTHHRGGGNQPQHF. CDR3 nucleotide sequence: TGTGCCAGCAGTACGCACCACAGGGGTGGTGGCAATCAGCCCCAGCATTTT.

This chain uses TRBV11-2 with TRBJ2-5; 10 nucleotides align to TRBD2. J was trimmed by 2 bases and V by 1 base; bases with no gene match: 7. The CDR3 runs to 17 residues. Germline V gene lookup returns CDR1 SGHAT and CDR2 FQNNGV. The CDR3 is CASSLVPSGGLQETQYF. CDR3 nucleotide sequence: TGTGCCAGCAGCTTAGTCCCTAGCGGGGGCCTACAAGAGACCCAGTACTTC.

The chain is built from TRBV2 and TRBJ1-6; a weak D match, TRBD1 (5 bases). The germline CDR1 and CDR2 sequences are SNHLY and FYNNEI. The CDR3 is 12 residues long. V lost 4 bases and J lost 15, with 13 bases in between. CDR3 nucleotides: TGTGCCAGCAGTGGGGTGGGAGGGGACCTCCACTTT. Protein sequence: CASSGVGGDLHF.

V gene TRBV7-3 combines with J gene TRBJ2-3, with 14 bases lining up with TRBD2. In germline, CDR1 is SGHTA, CDR2 FQGTGA. The ends lost 6 bases at V and 5 bases at J; junction bases unmatched: 7. The CDR3 sequence is 16 residues long. Written as DNA, the CDR3 is TGTGCCAGCAGTTCCCGACTAGCGGGGGGGCGAGATACGCAGTATTTT. This codes for CASSSRLAGGRDTQYF.

The J gene is TRBJ1-2, the V gene TRBV6-1; 9 nucleotides align to TRBD1. Trimming took 2 bases from V and 2 from J; bases not matched to a gene: 9. This CDR3 region has 17 residues. Germline V gene data show CDR1 as MNHNS and CDR2 as SASEGT. For the CDR3, the DNA is TGTGCCAGCAGTGAAACATTGTACGGGACAGGGAACTATGGCTACACCTTC. Translated: CASSETLYGTGNYGYTF.

The gene calls are TRBV18 and TRBJ1-2; D is ambiguous. CDR3 length: 15 amino acids. Trimming shortened V by 4 bases and J by 0 bases, and 12 bases separated the two germline ends. Germline V gene data show CDR1 as KGHSH and CDR2 as LQKENI. Written as DNA, the CDR3 is TGTGCCAGCTCACTCGGCAGCGACTCTAACTATGGCTACACCTTC. This gives the protein CASSLGSDSNYGYTF.